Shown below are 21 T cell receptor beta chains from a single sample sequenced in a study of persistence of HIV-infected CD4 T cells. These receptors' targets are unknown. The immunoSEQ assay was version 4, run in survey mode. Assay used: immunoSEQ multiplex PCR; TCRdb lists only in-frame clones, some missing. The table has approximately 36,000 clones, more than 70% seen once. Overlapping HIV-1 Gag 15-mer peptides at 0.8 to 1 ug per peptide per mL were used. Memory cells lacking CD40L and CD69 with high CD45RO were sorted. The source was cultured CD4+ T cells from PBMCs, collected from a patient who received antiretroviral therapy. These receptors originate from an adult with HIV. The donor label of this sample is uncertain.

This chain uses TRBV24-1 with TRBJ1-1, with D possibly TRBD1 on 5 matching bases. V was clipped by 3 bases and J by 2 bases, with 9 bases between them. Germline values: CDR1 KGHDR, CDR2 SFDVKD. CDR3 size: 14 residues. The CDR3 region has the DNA TGTGCCACCAGTGATGGGGGGTTTAACACTGAAGCTTTCTTT. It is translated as CATSDGGFNTEAFF.

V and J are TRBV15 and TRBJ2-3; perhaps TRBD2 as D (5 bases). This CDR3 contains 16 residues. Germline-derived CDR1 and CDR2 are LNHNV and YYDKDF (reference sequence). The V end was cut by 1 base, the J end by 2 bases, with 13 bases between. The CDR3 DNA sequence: TGTGCCACCAGCAGAGCCTCCCTAGCTCTCACAGATACGCAGTATTTT. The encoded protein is CATSRASLALTDTQYF.

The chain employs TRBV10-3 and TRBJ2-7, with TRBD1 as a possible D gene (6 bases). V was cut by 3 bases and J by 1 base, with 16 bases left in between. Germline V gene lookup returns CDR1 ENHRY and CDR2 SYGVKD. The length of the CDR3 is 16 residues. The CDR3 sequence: CAISESGGQGSYEQYF. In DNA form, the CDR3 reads TGTGCCATCAGTGAATCTGGGGGCCAGGGATCCTACGAGCAGTACTTC.

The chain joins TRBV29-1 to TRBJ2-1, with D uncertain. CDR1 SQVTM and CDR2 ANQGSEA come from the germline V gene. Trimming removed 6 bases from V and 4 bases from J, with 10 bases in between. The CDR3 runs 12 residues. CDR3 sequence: CSVGTRYNEQFF. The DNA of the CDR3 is TGCAGCGTCGGTACTCGGTACAATGAGCAGTTCTTC.

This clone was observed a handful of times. The CDR3 spells CASIQGGFTDTQYF. The CDR3, as DNA: TGTGCCAGCATCCAGGGGGGCTTCACAGATACGCAGTATTTT. The rearrangement joins TRBV28 to TRBJ2-3, with a weak D call TRBD1 (7 bases). In germline, CDR1 is MDHEN, CDR2 SYDVKM. Trimming removed 7 bases from V and 2 bases from J, with 13 bases in between. The CDR3 consists of 14 residues. Using reference TRBV28 and TRBJ2-3 for the parts outside the CDR3, the full variable domain is DVKVTQSSRYLVKRTGEKVFLECVQDMDHENMFWYRQDPGLGLRLIYFSYDVKMKEKGDIPEGYSVSREKKERFSLILESASTNQTSMYLCASIQGGFTDTQYFGPGTRLTVL.

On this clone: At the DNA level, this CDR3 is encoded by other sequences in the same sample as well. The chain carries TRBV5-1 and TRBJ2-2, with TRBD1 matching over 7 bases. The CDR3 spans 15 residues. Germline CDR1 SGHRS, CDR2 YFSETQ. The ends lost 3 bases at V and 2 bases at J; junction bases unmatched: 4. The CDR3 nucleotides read TGCGCCAGCAGCTCCGGGACAGCCAACACCGGGGAGCTGTTTTTT. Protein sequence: CASSSGTANTGELFF.

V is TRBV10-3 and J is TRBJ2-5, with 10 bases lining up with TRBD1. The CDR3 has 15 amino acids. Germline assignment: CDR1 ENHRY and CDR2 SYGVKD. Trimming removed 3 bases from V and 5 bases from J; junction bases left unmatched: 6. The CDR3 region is CAISERDRGPETQYF. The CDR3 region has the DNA TGTGCCATCAGTGAACGGGACAGGGGTCCGGAGACCCAGTACTTC.

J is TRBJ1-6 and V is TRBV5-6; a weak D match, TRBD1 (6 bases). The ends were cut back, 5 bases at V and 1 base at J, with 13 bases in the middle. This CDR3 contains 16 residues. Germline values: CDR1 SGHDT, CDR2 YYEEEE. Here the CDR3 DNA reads TGTGCCAGCAGTACCCGACAGGCATCCTATAATTCACCCCTCCACTTT. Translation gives CASSTRQASYNSPLHF.

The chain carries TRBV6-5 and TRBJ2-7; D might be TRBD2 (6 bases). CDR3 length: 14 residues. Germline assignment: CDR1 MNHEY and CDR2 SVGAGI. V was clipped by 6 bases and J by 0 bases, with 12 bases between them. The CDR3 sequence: CASRGDGSSYEQYF. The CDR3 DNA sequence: TGTGCCAGCAGGGGGGACGGGAGCTCCTACGAGCAGTACTTC.

The CDR3 nucleotides are TGTGCCAGCAGCCTCCAGGGAGGCTCCTACAATGAGCAGTTCTTC. This translates into CASSLQGGSYNEQFF. The chain carries TRBV7-3 and TRBJ2-1; weak D call: TRBD2 (6 bases). Trimming stripped 5 bases from V and 0 bases from J, with 11 bases between. This CDR3 comprises 15 residues. From germline, CDR1 is SGHTA and CDR2 FQGTGA.

The DNA of the CDR3 is TGTGCTAGTGGTTTGTTACAGGGGGCCTCCTCTGGGGCCAACGTCCTGACTTTC. This encodes CASGLLQGASSGANVLTF. The V gene is TRBV12-5, the J gene TRBJ2-6; 9 positions agree with TRBD1. The CDR3 length is 18 residues. Germline loops: CDR1 LGHNT, CDR2 FRNRAP. Trimming took 2 bases from V and 0 from J; bases not matched to a gene: 5.

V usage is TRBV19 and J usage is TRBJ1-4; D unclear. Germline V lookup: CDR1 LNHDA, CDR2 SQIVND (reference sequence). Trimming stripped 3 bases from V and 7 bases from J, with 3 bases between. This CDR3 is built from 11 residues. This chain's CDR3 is CASSISEKLFF. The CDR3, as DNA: TGTGCCAGTAGTATCAGTGAAAAACTGTTTTTT.

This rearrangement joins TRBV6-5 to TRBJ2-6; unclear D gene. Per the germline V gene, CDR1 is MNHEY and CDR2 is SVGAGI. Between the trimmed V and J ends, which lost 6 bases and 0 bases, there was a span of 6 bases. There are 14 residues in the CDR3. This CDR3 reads CASSSNSGANVLTF. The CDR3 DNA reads TGTGCCAGCAGCAGCAACTCTGGGGCCAACGTCCTGACTTTC.

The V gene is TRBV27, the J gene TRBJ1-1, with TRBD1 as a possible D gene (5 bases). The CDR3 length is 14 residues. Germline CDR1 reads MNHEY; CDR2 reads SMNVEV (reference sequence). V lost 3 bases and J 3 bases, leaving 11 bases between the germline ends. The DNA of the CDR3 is TGTGCCAGCAGTTTGGGGGTGTGGGACACTGAAGCTTTCTTT. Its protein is CASSLGVWDTEAFF.

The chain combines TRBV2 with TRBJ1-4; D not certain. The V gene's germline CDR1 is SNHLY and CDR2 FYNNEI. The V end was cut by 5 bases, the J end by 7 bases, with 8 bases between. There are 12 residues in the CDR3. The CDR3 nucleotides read TGTGCCAGCAGTCAGGTCTTTGAAAAACTGTTTTTT. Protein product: CASSQVFEKLFF.

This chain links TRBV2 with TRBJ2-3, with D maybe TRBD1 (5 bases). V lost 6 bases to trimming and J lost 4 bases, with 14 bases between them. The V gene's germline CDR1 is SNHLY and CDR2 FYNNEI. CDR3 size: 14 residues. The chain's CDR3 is CASSSDSPPDTQYF. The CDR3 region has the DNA TGTGCCAGCAGCTCCGACAGCCCCCCAGATACGCAGTATTTT.

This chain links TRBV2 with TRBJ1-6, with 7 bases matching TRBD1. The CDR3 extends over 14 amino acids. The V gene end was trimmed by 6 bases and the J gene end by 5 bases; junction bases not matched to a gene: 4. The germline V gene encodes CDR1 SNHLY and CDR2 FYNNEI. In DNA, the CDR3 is TGTGCCAGCAGAACGACAGGGAATAATTCACCCCTCCACTTT. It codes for CASRTTGNNSPLHF. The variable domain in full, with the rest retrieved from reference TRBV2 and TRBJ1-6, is EPEVTQTPSHQVTQMGQEVILRCVPISNHLYFYWYRQILGQKVEFLVSFYNNEISEKSEIFDDQFSVERPDGSNFTLKIRSTKLEDSAMYFCASRTTGNNSPLHFGNGTRLTVT.

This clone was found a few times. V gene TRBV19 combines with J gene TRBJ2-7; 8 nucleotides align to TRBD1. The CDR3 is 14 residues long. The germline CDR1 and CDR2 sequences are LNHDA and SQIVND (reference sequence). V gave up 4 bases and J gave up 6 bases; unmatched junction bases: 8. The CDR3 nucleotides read TGTGCCAGTAGTAGACGACAGGGGCAAGGCGAGCAGTACTTC. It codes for CASSRRQGQGEQYF. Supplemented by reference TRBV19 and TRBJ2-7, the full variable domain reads DGGITQSPKYLFRKEGQNVTLSCEQNLNHDAMYWYRQDPGQGLRLIYYSQIVNDFQKGDIAEGYSVSREKKESFPLTVTSAQKNPTAFYLCASSRRQGQGEQYFGPGTRLTVT.

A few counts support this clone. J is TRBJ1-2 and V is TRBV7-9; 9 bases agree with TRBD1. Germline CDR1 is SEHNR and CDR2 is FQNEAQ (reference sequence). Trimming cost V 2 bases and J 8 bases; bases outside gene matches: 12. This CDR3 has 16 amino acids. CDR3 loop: CASSLFPRDRVGGYTF. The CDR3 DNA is TGTGCCAGCAGCTTATTCCCCCGGGACAGGGTAGGCGGCTACACCTTC.

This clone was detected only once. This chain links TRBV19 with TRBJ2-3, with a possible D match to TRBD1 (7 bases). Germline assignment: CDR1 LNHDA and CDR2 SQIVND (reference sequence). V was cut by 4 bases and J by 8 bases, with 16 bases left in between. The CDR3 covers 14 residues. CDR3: CASSNEGAGGTQYF. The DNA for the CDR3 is TGTGCCAGTAGTAATGAGGGGGCCGGGGGTACGCAGTATTTT.

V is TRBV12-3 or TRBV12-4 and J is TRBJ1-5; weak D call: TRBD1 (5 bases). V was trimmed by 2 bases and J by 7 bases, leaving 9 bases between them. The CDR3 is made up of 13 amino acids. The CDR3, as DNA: TGTGCCAGCAGTTTAAGCGGGGACCAGCCCCAGCATTTT. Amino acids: CASSLSGDQPQHF.